The T cell receptor beta chain under discussion was sequenced for a study of blood T cells in healthy people across ages. Each sample yielded at least 7 million isolated PBMCs. This clonotype turned up a few times. Combining a sample-barcoded 5' primer with a J-beta primer mix, a second PCR ran for about 7 to 11 cycles. Every sample gave at least 2.5 million paired-end reads containing CDR3. TCRdb analysed the 5' RACE reads with MiXCR anew, one entry per CDR3 protein. The sample lists around 800,000 distinct CDR3 sequences, about a quarter occurring once. The CDR3 runs to 16 residues. Germline V gives CDR1 MNHEY, CDR2 SMNVEV (reference sequence). Trimming shortened V by 3 bases and J by 4 bases, and 15 bases separated the two germline ends. This sample also belongs to another study, concerning T cells of mothers and their children. From that study: Samples were obtained from three healthy Caucasian mothers and their six children. Reverse transcription into cDNA received all extracted RNA, at about 1.5 ug per 15 ul.

The clonotype was recovered from a boy aged 5-17 years in good health. The V call is TRBV27, the J call TRBJ1-4; TRBD1 might be the D (5 bases). The sample comprised blood. As DNA, the CDR3 is TGTGCCAGCAGTTTTGAGCGGGAAAGGGGTAATGAAAAACTGTTTTTT. Translating gives CASSFERERGNEKLFF.